One sample yielded the 21 T cell receptor beta chains listed below, sequenced in a study of T cells in localized non-small cell lung cancer. Sequenced by immunoSEQ multiplex PCR; TCRdb stores in-frame clones only, minus some. Of about 27,000 clones listed, 75% to 85% were seen once; the top ten hold about 4%. Sequencing was performed on peripheral blood, taken before any cancer treatment. The receptors shown here come from a woman aged 35 to 75 with stage I lung adenocarcinoma.

The CDR3 protein is CASNADRSSYEQYF. As DNA, the CDR3 is TGTGCCAGCAATGCGGACAGAAGCTCCTACGAGCAGTACTTC. This sequence joins TRBV2 and TRBJ2-7, with D maybe TRBD1 (6 bases). The CDR3 runs 14 residues. The germline V gene encodes CDR1 SNHLY and CDR2 FYNNEI. V lost 7 bases to trimming and J lost 0 bases, with 13 bases between them.

The V and J genes are TRBV2 and TRBJ1-1, with D tentatively TRBD1 (5 bases). CDR3 length equals 14 residues. Germline values: CDR1 SNHLY, CDR2 FYNNEI. Between the trimmed V and J ends, which lost 3 bases and 1 base, there was a span of 9 bases. The CDR3 loop is CASSEGRRNTEAFF. DNA of the CDR3: TGTGCCAGCAGTGAGGGACGTAGGAACACTGAAGCTTTCTTT.

This sequence joins TRBV29-1 and TRBJ2-5; 12 nucleotides agree with TRBD2. The ends lost 5 bases at V and 2 bases at J; junction bases unmatched: 12. CDR1 is SQVTM and CDR2 is ANQGSEA in the germline V gene. This CDR3 contains 17 residues. The CDR3: CSVKKPGLAGPQETQYF. The CDR3, as DNA: TGCAGCGTTAAGAAACCGGGACTAGCGGGTCCTCAAGAGACCCAGTACTTC.

This chain uses TRBV30 with TRBJ1-1; no clear D gene. The germline gives CDR1 GTSNPN, CDR2 SVGIG (reference sequence). V was pared by 2 bases and J by 0 bases, with 10 bases between. The CDR3 consists of 14 residues. The CDR3 region is CAWSPGSLNTEAFF. The CDR3 DNA sequence: TGTGCCTGGAGTCCGGGCAGCTTGAACACTGAAGCTTTCTTT. Full variable domain (outside the CDR3, taken from reference TRBV30 and TRBJ1-1): SQTIHQWPATLVQPVGSPLSLECTVEGTSNPNLYWYRQAAGRGLQLLFYSVGIGQISSEVPQNLSASRPQDRQFILSSKKLLLSDSGFYLCAWSPGSLNTEAFFGQGTRLTVV.

V gene TRBV6-1 combines with J gene TRBJ2-7; TRBD1 matches 8 bases. The CDR3 is 15 amino acids. V lost 6 bases and J lost 2; bases outside the gene matches: 9. Germline CDR1 is MNHNS and CDR2 is SASEGT. The CDR3 protein is CASRGTGLGTYEQYF. The CDR3 DNA follows: TGTGCCAGCAGGGGGACAGGCCTGGGAACCTACGAGCAGTACTTC.

A note on this clone: A junction boundary mismatches the germline segment, possibly from a read error. This chain links TRBV5-5 with TRBJ1-1; D remains unclear. The CDR3 is 11 residues long. The germline V gene encodes CDR1 SGHKS and CDR2 YYEKEE (reference sequence). The CDR3 is CASSLAYEAFF. The CDR3 DNA sequence: TGTGCCAGCAGTTTGGCCTATGAAGCTTTCTTT. Using reference TRBV5-5 and TRBJ1-1 for the parts outside the CDR3, the full variable domain is DAGVTQSPTHLIKTRGQQVTLRCSPISGHKSVSWYQQVLGQGPQFIFQYYEKEERGRGNFPDRFSARQFPNYSSELNVNALLLGDSALYLCASSLAYEAFFGQGTRLTVV.

This clone came up a few times. V and J are TRBV11-1 and TRBJ2-5; D gene uncertain. Germline V lookup: CDR1 SGHAT, CDR2 FQDESV (reference sequence). Trimming removed 5 bases at V and 4 bases at J, with 5 bases between. This CDR3 contains 11 residues. In nucleotides, the CDR3 is TGTGCCAGCAGCCTCGGAGAGACCCAGTACTTC. Translation: CASSLGETQYF.

The chain links TRBV2 to TRBJ2-1, with TRBD2 matching over 8 bases. V was pared by 0 bases and J by 3 bases, with 7 bases of the junction left unmatched. Germline lookup yields CDR1 SNHLY and CDR2 FYNNEI. The CDR3 consists of 17 residues. CDR3 coding DNA: TGTGCCAGCAGTGAAGCCTTACCAAGCGGGGGCTACAATGAGCAGTTCTTC. This sequence encodes CASSEALPSGGYNEQFF.

V and J are TRBV27 and TRBJ2-5; 9 bases line up with TRBD1. Germline V gives CDR1 MNHEY, CDR2 SMNVEV (reference sequence). The CDR3 is made up of 15 amino acids. J lost 5 bases, V lost 3 bases, and 7 bases had no gene match. CDR3 region: CASSLGQGMEETQYF. CDR3 nucleotide sequence: TGTGCCAGCAGTTTGGGACAGGGTATGGAGGAGACCCAGTACTTC.

The chain links TRBV2 to TRBJ1-1; weak D call: TRBD1 (6 bases). The V gene lost 8 bases and the J gene lost 5 bases, with 12 bases spanning the gap. Germline-derived CDR1 and CDR2 are SNHLY and FYNNEI. CDR3 length: 12 amino acids. The CDR3 region is CASGSQGTEAFF. As DNA, the CDR3 is TGTGCCAGCGGATCACAGGGAACTGAAGCTTTCTTT.

CDR3 sequence: CASAAPGAWTQYF. CDR3 bases: TGTGCTAGTGCCGCCCCAGGAGCCTGGACCCAGTACTTC. This sequence joins TRBV12-5 and TRBJ2-5; D uncertain. CDR3 length: 13 amino acids. Germline-derived CDR1 and CDR2 are LGHNT and FRNRAP. The germline V and J ends were trimmed by 7 bases and 7 bases, with 16 bases remaining between them.

The chain combines TRBV20-1 with TRBJ2-5; D remains ambiguous. Germline CDR1 is DFQATT and CDR2 is SNEGSKA (reference sequence). The CDR3 loop spans 11 amino acids. The V end lost 1 base, the J end lost 7 bases, and 7 bases lay between the germline ends. The CDR3 DNA reads TGCAGTGCTAGAGGGGGTGGGACCCAGTACTTC. Encoded protein: CSARGGGTQYF.

The rearrangement joins TRBV5-1 to TRBJ2-2; possibly TRBD1 or TRBD2 for D (5 bases each). Germline V lookup: CDR1 SGHRS, CDR2 YFSETQ. V dropped 2 bases and J dropped 5 bases, with 13 bases sitting between them. This CDR3 contains 15 residues. The DNA for the CDR3 is TGCGCCAGCAGCTTTGACAGCGAGGGGACCGGGGAGCTGTTTTTT. It specifies CASSFDSEGTGELFF. The full variable domain, completed using reference TRBV5-1 and TRBJ2-2, is KAGVTQTPRYLIKTRGQQVTLSCSPISGHRSVSWYQQTPGQGLQFLFEYFSETQRNKGNFPGRFSGRQFSNSRSEMNVSTLELGDSALYLCASSFDSEGTGELFFGEGSRLTVL.

The genes are TRBV9 and TRBJ2-1; 7 bases are shared with TRBD1. Looked up from germline, CDR1 is SGDLS and CDR2 is YYNGEE. This CDR3 is 15 amino acids long. V shed 0 bases, J shed 7 bases, and the junction held 7 bases outside the gene matches. CDR3 region: CASSVGYRGRNEQFF. The CDR3 nucleotides read TGTGCCAGCAGCGTAGGGTACAGGGGACGGAATGAGCAGTTCTTC.

This chain joins TRBV5-4 and TRBJ1-4; no clear D. The CDR3 runs 13 residues. Germline lookup yields CDR1 SGHNT and CDR2 YYREEE (reference sequence). V lost 1 base to trimming and J lost 7 bases, with 8 bases between them. CDR3 region: CASSLTKGEKLFF. The CDR3 coding sequence is TGTGCCAGCAGCTTGACCAAGGGTGAAAAACTGTTTTTT.

V and J are TRBV5-6 and TRBJ1-4, with D hard to call. The CDR3 sequence is 16 residues long. CDR1 and CDR2 from the germline V gene are SGHDT and YYEEEE. Deletions cut 4 bases from V and 0 bases from J, with 13 bases between. The CDR3 loop is CASSEFGLATNEKLFF. CDR3 coding DNA: TGTGCCAGCAGCGAGTTTGGACTCGCAACTAATGAAAAACTGTTTTTT.

The genes are TRBV6-4 and TRBJ2-2; D is possibly TRBD1 (6 bases). The V end was cut by 4 bases, the J end by 1 base, with 10 bases between. The CDR3 is 15 residues long. In germline, CDR1 is MRHNA, CDR2 SNTAGT. The DNA for the CDR3 is TGTGCCAGCAGTGTTGGACAGCTGAACACCGGGGAGCTGTTTTTT. It codes for CASSVGQLNTGELFF.

The V call is TRBV7-2, the J call TRBJ2-7, with D possibly TRBD1 on 6 matching bases. Looked up from germline, CDR1 is SGHTA and CDR2 is FQGNSA. The V end lost 1 base, the J end lost 9 bases, and 10 bases lay between the germline ends. This CDR3 is built from 12 residues. The CDR3 bases are TGTGCCAGCAGCTTAGATGGGACATTGCAGTACTTC. Its translation: CASSLDGTLQYF.

The rearrangement joins TRBV4-1 to TRBJ2-6; D not certain. The CDR3 is made up of 17 amino acids. Trimming stripped 0 bases from V and 0 bases from J, with 9 bases between. Germline V gene data show CDR1 as MGHRA and CDR2 as YSYEKL. The CDR3 bases are TGCGCCAGCAGCCAAGATCTCCCGGTCTCTGGGGCCAACGTCCTGACTTTC. Translation: CASSQDLPVSGANVLTF.

In its sample, this clone was seen a few times. This CDR3 reads CASGRGPNYGYTF. As DNA, the CDR3 is TGTGCCAGCGGTCGGGGACCGAACTATGGCTACACCTTC. This chain links TRBV6-1 with TRBJ1-2, with D possibly TRBD1 on 5 matching bases. Germline V CDR1 and CDR2: MNHNS, SASEGT. V lost 8 bases to trimming and J lost 2 bases, with 12 bases between them. The CDR3 has 13 residues.

This chain connects TRBV6-6 to TRBJ2-5; D tentatively fits TRBD1 or TRBD2 (5 bases each). Per the germline V gene, CDR1 is MNHNY and CDR2 is SVGAGI (reference sequence). There are 14 residues in the CDR3. Trimming stripped 6 bases from V and 4 bases from J, with 15 bases between. The CDR3 loop reads CASSYGNGAETQYF. The CDR3 nucleotides read TGTGCCAGCAGCTACGGAAACGGGGCAGAGACCCAGTACTTC.